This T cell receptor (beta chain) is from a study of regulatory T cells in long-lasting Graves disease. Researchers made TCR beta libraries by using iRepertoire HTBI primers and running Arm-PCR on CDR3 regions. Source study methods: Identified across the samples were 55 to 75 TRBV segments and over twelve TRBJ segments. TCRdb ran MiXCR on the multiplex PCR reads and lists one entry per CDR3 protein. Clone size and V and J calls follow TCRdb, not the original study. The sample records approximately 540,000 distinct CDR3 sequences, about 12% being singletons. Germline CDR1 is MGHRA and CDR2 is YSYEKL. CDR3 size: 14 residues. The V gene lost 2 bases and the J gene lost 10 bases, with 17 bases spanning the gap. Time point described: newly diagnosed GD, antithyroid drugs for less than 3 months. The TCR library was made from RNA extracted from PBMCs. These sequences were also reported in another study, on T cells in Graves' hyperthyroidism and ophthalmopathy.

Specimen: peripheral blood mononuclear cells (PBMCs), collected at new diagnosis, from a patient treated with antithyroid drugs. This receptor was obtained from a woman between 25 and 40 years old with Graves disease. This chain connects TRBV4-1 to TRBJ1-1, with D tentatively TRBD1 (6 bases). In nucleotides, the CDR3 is TGCGCCAGCAGCCAACCCACCAGGGGAGGGCGAGCTTTCTTT. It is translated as CASSQPTRGGRAFF.